The 10 T cell receptor beta chains given below trace back to one sample, sequenced in a study of T-cell memory formation after mild COVID-19. MiXCR was run by TCRdb on the 5' RACE reads, yielding one entry per CDR3 protein. Of a few hundred thousand distinct CDR3 sequences in the sample, around 15% were seen once. The sequencing sample was made of PBMCs or a T cell subset sorted from them (not recorded which). The receptors were sampled from a man aged 18-30 years who had mild COVID-19 (a few samples of this study predate the infection). Cell type and time point are not known.

This clonotype was seen only a few times. The chain employs TRBV7-3 and TRBJ1-4; no firm D call. From germline, CDR1 is SGHTA and CDR2 FQGTGA. Trimming shortened V by 5 bases and J by 0 bases, and 10 bases separated the two germline ends. The CDR3 is 15 amino acids. CDR3 nucleotides: TGTGCCAGCAGCGGTAACAGCGCAACTAATGAAAAACTGTTTTTT. This gives the protein CASSGNSATNEKLFF.

V usage is TRBV19 and J usage is TRBJ2-5, with 11 bases matching TRBD2. CDR3 length: 20 amino acids. Trimming cost V 0 bases and J 0 bases; bases outside gene matches: 12. Germline V gives CDR1 LNHDA, CDR2 SQIVND (reference sequence). This CDR3 is CASSIDLLGLADIYQETQYF. CDR3 DNA: TGTGCCAGTAGTATAGATCTATTGGGACTAGCGGATATCTACCAAGAGACCCAGTACTTC. Full variable domain (outside the CDR3, taken from reference TRBV19 and TRBJ2-5): DGGITQSPKYLFRKEGQNVTLSCEQNLNHDAMYWYRQDPGQGLRLIYYSQIVNDFQKGDIAEGYSVSREKKESFPLTVTSAQKNPTAFYLCASSIDLLGLADIYQETQYFGPGTRLLVL.

In its sample, this clonotype was seen many times. The chain is built from TRBV7-2 and TRBJ1-2; TRBD1 matches 9 bases. Germline V gene lookup returns CDR1 SGHTA and CDR2 FQGNSA. The CDR3 is made up of 13 amino acids. Germline trimming cut 5 bases from V and 8 bases from J; bases unmatched to any gene: 6. This CDR3 is CASSRGQGQGYTF. The DNA for the CDR3 is TGTGCCAGCAGCCGGGGACAGGGTCAGGGCTACACCTTC.

V gene TRBV20-1 combines with J gene TRBJ1-5, with no clear D. Trimming removed 4 bases at V and 9 bases at J, with 22 bases between. The V gene's germline CDR1 is DFQATT and CDR2 SNEGSKA (reference sequence). The CDR3 extends over 15 amino acids. The CDR3: CSAIPLRAEVRPQHF. The CDR3 DNA sequence: TGCAGTGCTATCCCTTTGAGGGCGGAGGTGCGGCCCCAGCATTTT.

CDR3 in DNA: TGTGCCAGCAGGGGGACAGGGGGACAGCCCCAGCATTTT. This codes for CASRGTGGQPQHF. V is TRBV2 and J is TRBJ1-5; the match to TRBD1 covers 11 bases. Per germline, CDR1 SNHLY and CDR2 FYNNEI. With V trimmed by 6 bases and J by 7 bases, 2 bases remained unmatched. This CDR3 contains 13 residues.

This clonotype was observed many times. The V and J genes are TRBV4-3 and TRBJ1-6, with D unclear. The CDR3 runs 14 residues. The germline V gene has CDR1 LGHNA and CDR2 YSLEER. V lost 3 bases and J lost 10, with 13 bases in between. The CDR3 spells CASSQAGLVSPLHF. CDR3 in DNA: TGCGCCAGCAGCCAGGCGGGATTAGTATCACCCCTCCACTTT.

Many counts were recorded for this clonotype. V gene TRBV18 combines with J gene TRBJ1-2; D remains ambiguous. The length of the CDR3 is 12 residues. Germline loops: CDR1 KGHSH, CDR2 LQKENI. The V and J ends lost 3 bases and 8 bases respectively, with 10 bases between them. The CDR3 here is CASSPSKVGYTF. The CDR3 nucleotides read TGTGCCAGCTCACCGTCGAAGGTCGGCTACACCTTC.

In this sample, this clonotype turned up a few times. The chain uses TRBV4-1 and TRBJ1-2, with D uncertain. Germline values: CDR1 MGHRA, CDR2 YSYEKL. Trimming removed 3 bases at V and 3 bases at J, with 17 bases between. This CDR3 is 16 amino acids long. The CDR3 DNA follows: TGCGCCAGCAGCCAGGCGATAGACACCTCTTACTATGGCTACACCTTC. It encodes CASSQAIDTSYYGYTF.

This clonotype appeared a few times. CDR3 nucleotides: TGCGCCAGCAGCTTCCTAGACAGGCGGTCTAGCACAGATACGCAGTATTTT. It specifies CASSFLDRRSSTDTQYF. V usage is TRBV5-1 and J usage is TRBJ2-3, with a weak D call TRBD1 (6 bases). CDR1 is SGHRS and CDR2 is YFSETQ in the germline V gene. Trimming removed 2 bases from V and 0 bases from J, with 16 bases in between. This CDR3 is built from 17 residues.

The chain recombines TRBV7-6 with TRBJ1-3; D not certain. Germline loops: CDR1 SGHVS, CDR2 FNYEAQ. There are 15 residues in the CDR3. Trimming took off 1 base at V and 0 bases at J, with 7 bases between the two ends. CDR3 DNA: TGTGCCAGCAGCTTAGGATCCCGCTCTGGAAACACCATATATTTT. It codes for CASSLGSRSGNTIYF.